The T cell receptor (beta chain) under discussion was sequenced for a study of T cells in women clearing cervical HPV infection. Study-level background: Cases were women with histologically confirmed HPV16-related CIN3 or worse, including a couple of invasive cancers. Case blood drawn at lesion detection; control blood after infection cleared.

Profiling relied on immunoSEQ multiplex PCR, and the TCRdb table lists in-frame clones only, not all of them. The sample totals about 22,000 clones. Study-wide findings and caveats: T-cell numbers per sample were unknown and may explain richness differences.

Dot-blot hybridization genotyped cervical HPV amplified with MY09/MY11 PCR. Regarding this clone: The antigen is undetermined.

This clonotype originated in a woman between 18 and 75 years old with a cervical HPV16 infection that either progressed to CIN3+ or cleared (not recorded which). The sequencing input was blood buffy coat.

The CDR3: CASSQVSAGTDTQYF. The sequenced part of the CDR3 DNA is TGTGCCAGCAGCCAAGTTAGCGCGGGCACAGATACC. The rearrangement links TRBV4-2 to TRBJ2-5; TRBD2 might be the D (5 bases). The CDR3 goes on 3 residues after the read ends, and that part is filled in from the germline J gene. Germline loops: CDR1 LGHNA, CDR2 YNFKEQ. This CDR3 has 15 amino acids.